This T cell receptor beta chain was captured by sequencing in a study of radiation and T cells in renal cell carcinoma. Time point indicated: baseline pretreatment blood. The treatment is: 15 Gy SBRT to primary tumor, nephrectomy 4 weeks later. TCRdb's table, derived via immunoSEQ multiplex PCR, lists solely in-frame clones and lacks some. The sample lists tens of thousands of clones, around 72% seen once, with less than 7.5% in the top ten. The TCR sequence derives from a man aged 60 to 75 with renal cell carcinoma. Here the sequenced sample was blood, taken from a patient whose treatment included radiotherapy and nephrectomy.

The CDR3 DNA follows: TGTGCCAGCAGCCTTGGTACAGGAAAAGAAAGCTACACCTTC. Encoded protein: CASSLGTGKESYTF. The genes are TRBV6-5 and TRBJ1-2; tentative D call: TRBD1 (5 bases). The CDR3 sequence is 14 residues long. Germline CDR1 MNHEY, CDR2 SVGAGI. V shed 6 bases and J shed 9 bases, with 20 bases lying between them.